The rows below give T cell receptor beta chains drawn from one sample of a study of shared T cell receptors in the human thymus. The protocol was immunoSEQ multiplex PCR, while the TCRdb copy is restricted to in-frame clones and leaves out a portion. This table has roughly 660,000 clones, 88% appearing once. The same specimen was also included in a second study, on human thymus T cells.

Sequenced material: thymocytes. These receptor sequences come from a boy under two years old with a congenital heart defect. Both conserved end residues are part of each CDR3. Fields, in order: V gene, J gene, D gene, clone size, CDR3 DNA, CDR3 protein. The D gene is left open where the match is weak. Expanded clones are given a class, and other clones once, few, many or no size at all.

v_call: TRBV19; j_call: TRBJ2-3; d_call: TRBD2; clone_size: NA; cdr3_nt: TGTGCCAGTAGTATTCGGGAGGGCCCGGAAGATACGCAGTATTTT; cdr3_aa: CASSIREGPEDTQYF
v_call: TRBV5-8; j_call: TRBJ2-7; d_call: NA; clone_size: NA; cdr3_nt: TGTGCCAGCAGCTTTTGCCACAGCTACGAGCAGTACTTC; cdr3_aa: CASSFCHSYEQYF
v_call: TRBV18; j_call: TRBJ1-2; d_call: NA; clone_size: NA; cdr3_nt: TGTGCCAGCTCACCAAGCCGGACAGCGAACTATGGCTACACCTTC; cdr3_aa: CASSPSRTANYGYTF
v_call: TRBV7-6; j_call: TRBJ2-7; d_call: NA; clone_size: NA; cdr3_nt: TGTGCCAGCAGCTTAGCGGCGGGCGAGCAGTACTTC; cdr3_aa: CASSLAAGEQYF
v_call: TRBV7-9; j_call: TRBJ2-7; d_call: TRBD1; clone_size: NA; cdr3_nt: TGTGCCAGCAGCTCCCCATGGACAGGGAACGAGCAGTACTTC; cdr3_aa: CASSSPWTGNEQYF
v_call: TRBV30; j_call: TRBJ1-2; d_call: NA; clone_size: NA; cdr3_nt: TGTGCCTGGAGTGTACTGAACAGGGAGGGTGGCTACACCTTC; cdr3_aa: CAWSVLNREGGYTF
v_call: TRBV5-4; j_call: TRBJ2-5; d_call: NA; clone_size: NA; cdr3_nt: TGTGCCAGCAGCTTGGACGGGGGTAGGGAAGAGACCCAGTACTTC; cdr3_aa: CASSLDGGREETQYF
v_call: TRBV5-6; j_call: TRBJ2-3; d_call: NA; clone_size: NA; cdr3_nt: TGTGCCAGCAGCCCGGGACATCTCACAGATACGCAGTATTTT; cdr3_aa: CASSPGHLTDTQYF
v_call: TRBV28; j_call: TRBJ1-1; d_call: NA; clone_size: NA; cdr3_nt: TGTGCCAGCAGTTCCCTCGCGGTGAACACTGAAGCTTTCTTT; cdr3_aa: CASSSLAVNTEAFF
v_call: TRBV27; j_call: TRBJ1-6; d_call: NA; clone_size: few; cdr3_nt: TGTGCCAGCAGACTGTATAATTCACCCCTCCACTTT; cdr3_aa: CASRLYNSPLHF
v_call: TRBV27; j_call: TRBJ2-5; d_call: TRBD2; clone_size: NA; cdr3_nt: TGTGCCAGCAGTTTGTTCCAGACTAGCAAGTACCAAGAGACCCAGTACTTC; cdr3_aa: CASSLFQTSKYQETQYF
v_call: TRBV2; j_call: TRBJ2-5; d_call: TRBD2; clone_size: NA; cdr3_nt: TGTGCCAGCAGTGGGACTAGTGGCGAGACCCAGTACTTC; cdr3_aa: CASSGTSGETQYF
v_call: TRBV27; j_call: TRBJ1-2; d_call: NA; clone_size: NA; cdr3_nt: TGTGCCAGCAGGCCACGGAGGGTCTTTGAGGCGCCCAAACCAAACTATGGCTACACCTTC; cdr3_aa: CASRPRRVFEAPKPNYGYTF
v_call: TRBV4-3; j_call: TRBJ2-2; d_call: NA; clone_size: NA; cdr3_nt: TGCGCCAGCAGCCAACTTTGGCGGGACGGGGGGGAGCTGTTTTTT; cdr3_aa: CASSQLWRDGGELFF
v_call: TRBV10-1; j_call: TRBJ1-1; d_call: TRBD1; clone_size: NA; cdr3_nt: TGCGCCAGCAGCGGACAGCCGGGGACAGGTGAAGCTTTCTTT; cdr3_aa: CASSGQPGTGEAFF
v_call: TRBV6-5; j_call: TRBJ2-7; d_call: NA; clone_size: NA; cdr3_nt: TGTGCCAGCAGTTGTCAGGGGGAGCAGTACTTC; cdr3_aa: CASSCQGEQYF
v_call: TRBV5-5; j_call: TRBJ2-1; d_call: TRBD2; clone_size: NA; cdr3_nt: TGTGCCAGCAGCTTGGCCCTGGCGGGAGGCCACAATGAGCAGTTCTTC; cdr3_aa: CASSLALAGGHNEQFF
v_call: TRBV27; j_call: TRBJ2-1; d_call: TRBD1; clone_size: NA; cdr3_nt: TGTGCCAGCAGTTTCTTGGGACAGGGGGGCCAAATGACCCTTGACAATGAGCAGTTCTTC; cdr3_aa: CASSFLGQGGQMTLDNEQFF